This TCR beta chain derives from a study of T cell responses to AZD1222 COVID-19 vaccine. Germline lookup yields CDR1 ENHRY and CDR2 SYGVKD. The CDR3 extends over 12 amino acids. V was clipped by 4 bases and J by 4 bases, with 5 bases between them. The protocol was immunoSEQ multiplex PCR, while the TCRdb copy is restricted to in-frame clones and leaves out a portion. The table lists 100,000 to 150,000 clones, 85% to 90% of them singletons. This sequence originates from an adult in good health. Specimen: peripheral blood, collected on day 0 of AZD1222 vaccination. V usage is TRBV10-3 and J usage is TRBJ1-5; no clear D gene. The CDR3 here is CAISAGNQPQHF. CDR3 bases: TGTGCCATCAGTGCCGGGAATCAGCCCCAGCATTTT.